This T cell receptor (beta chain) was identified in a study of shared clonotypes between healthy human individuals. Study results and limitations: Blood was the only sampled material, and tissue repertoires likely differ.

This CDR3 has 17 amino acids. Per the germline V gene, CDR1 is MNHEY and CDR2 is SMNVEV (reference sequence). After removal of 0 bases from V and 6 bases from J, the junction contained 7 bases not matched to a gene. Repertoires were generated with immunoSEQ multiplex PCR, while TCRdb's copy carries only in-frame clones and drops some. The table lists roughly 590,000 clones, around 95% of them singletons, with around 0.11% in the top ten. About this clone: What it binds is unknown.

Terminally differentiated effector memory CD45RA+ cells were excluded from the naive CD8 cells, which were CD45RO-negative and positively selected for CCR7. The V gene is TRBV27, the J gene TRBJ2-7, with 14 bases identical to TRBD2. Sequenced: naive CD8+ T cells sorted from blood. The source is a woman in her 30s in good health. The CDR3 loop is CASSLSTSGREVVEQYF. In DNA, the CDR3 is TGTGCCAGCAGTTTATCGACTAGCGGGAGGGAAGTAGTCGAGCAGTACTTC.